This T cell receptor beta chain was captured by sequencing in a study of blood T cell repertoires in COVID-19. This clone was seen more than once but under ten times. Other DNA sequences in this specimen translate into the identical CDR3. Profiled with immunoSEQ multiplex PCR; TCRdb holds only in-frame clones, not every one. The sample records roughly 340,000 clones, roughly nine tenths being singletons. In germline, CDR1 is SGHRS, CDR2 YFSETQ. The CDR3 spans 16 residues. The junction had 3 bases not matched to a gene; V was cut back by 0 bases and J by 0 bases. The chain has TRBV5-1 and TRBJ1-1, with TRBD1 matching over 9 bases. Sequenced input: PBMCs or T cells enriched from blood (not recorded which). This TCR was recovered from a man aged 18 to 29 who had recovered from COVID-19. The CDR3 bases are TGCGCCAGCAGCTTGGGGGGACAGGGAATGAACACTGAAGCTTTCTTT. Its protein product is CASSLGGQGMNTEAFF.